Below are 26 T cell receptor beta chains sequenced from a single sample in a study of CXCR3-negative and CXCR3-positive naive CD8 T cells. Study conclusions and caveats: More hydrophobic TRB CDR3s were found in CXCR3-positive naive cells than in CXCR3-negative naive cells.

Antigens of these TCRs are unknown. UMI-labeled TRB cDNA libraries were prepared by 5' RACE. One entry per CDR3 protein, without DNA, is what TCRdb gives after re-calling the 5' RACE reads. The sample is made up of some 120,000 distinct CDR3 sequences, and the top ten hold around 0.38% of it. The sequenced sample consisted of naive CXCR3+ CD8+ T cells from blood. The sample's subset: CD45RO-CCR7+CD27+CD95- naive CD8+ T cells expressing CXCR3 (TNR3+). Receptors were obtained from a human donor in good health. Some clones in this sample may be carry-over from other donors' samples.

The rearrangement uses TRBV11-3 and TRBJ2-7; the D call of TRBD1 rests on TCRdb alone, since no DNA is present to check it. The CDR3 length is 14 residues. CDR1 and CDR2 from the germline V gene are SGHNT and YENEEA. CDR3 sequence: CASSPRDHSYEQYF.

The V gene is TRBV6-2 or TRBV6-3, the J gene TRBJ2-7; TCRdb reports TRBD2, a call that lacks DNA to check it against. Germline CDR1 MNHEY, CDR2 SVGEGT. The CDR3 length is 14 residues. CDR3 amino acids: CASSYDLAGPEQYF.

The chain employs TRBV10-3 and TRBJ2-1; absent DNA, TCRdb's TRBD1 call cannot be checked. The CDR3 has 16 residues. Germline V gene sequence: CDR1 ENHRY, CDR2 SYGVKD. The CDR3: CAISEQGTAWYNEQFF.

The chain joins TRBV7-3 to TRBJ1-1. Germline loops: CDR1 SGHTA, CDR2 FQGTGA. The CDR3 extends over 13 amino acids. The CDR3 sequence: CASSPSPNTEAFF.

The CDR3 is CASSSVLPRTQYF. This chain uses TRBV5-5 with TRBJ2-3; TCRdb designates TRBD2, a call that cannot be tested without DNA. Germline V gene data show CDR1 as SGHKS and CDR2 as YYEKEE (reference sequence). This CDR3 is built from 13 residues.

The CDR3 reads CASSLPTGDGYTF. V usage is TRBV7-9 and J usage is TRBJ1-2; no DNA is available, so the TRBD1 call from TCRdb remains unchecked. The CDR3 contains 13 residues. CDR1 is SEHNR and CDR2 is FQNEAQ in the germline V gene (reference sequence).

The V and J genes are TRBV27 and TRBJ1-1. Germline CDR1 is MNHEY and CDR2 is SMNVEV (reference sequence). This CDR3 spans 13 amino acids. CDR3 amino acids: CASSLLWNTEAFF.

The chain's CDR3 is CASSSGQPCEQYF. The chain joins TRBV7-9 to TRBJ2-7; TCRdb lists TRBD1, though no DNA is available to test this call. Germline CDR1 reads SEHNR; CDR2 reads FQNEAQ (reference sequence). The CDR3 extends over 13 amino acids. Full variable domain (rest looked up from reference TRBV7-9 and TRBJ2-7): DTGVSQNPRHKITKRGQNVTFRCDPISEHNRLYWYRQTLGQGPEFLTYFQNEAQLEKSRLLSDRFSAERPKGSFSTLEIQRTEQGDSAMYLCASSSGQPCEQYFGPGTRLTVT.

V and J are TRBV5-6 and TRBJ2-5; without DNA, the TCRdb call of TRBD1 cannot be checked. CDR3 length: 15 residues. Germline V gene data show CDR1 as SGHDT and CDR2 as YYEEEE. This CDR3 reads CASTLGTDFGETQYF. The entire variable domain, with the rest obtained from reference TRBV5-6 and TRBJ2-5, is as follows: DAGVTQSPTHLIKTRGQQVTLRCSPKSGHDTVSWYQQALGQGPQFIFQYYEEEERQRGNFPDRFSGHQFPNYSSELNVNALLLGDSALYLCASTLGTDFGETQYFGPGTRLLVL.

The CDR3: CSAMPGFQETQYF. The chain has TRBV29-1 and TRBJ2-5. The CDR3 runs to 13 residues. Looked up from germline, CDR1 is SQVTM and CDR2 is ANQGSEA.

The chain links TRBV5-5 to TRBJ1-1. CDR3 length: 14 amino acids. CDR1 SGHKS and CDR2 YYEKEE come from the germline V gene (reference sequence). The CDR3 is CASSLEGGNTEAFF.

V gene TRBV28 combines with J gene TRBJ2-3; the D call of TRBD2 rests on TCRdb alone, since no DNA is present to check it. The CDR3 has 19 residues. The germline V gene encodes CDR1 MDHEN and CDR2 SYDVKM. CDR3 sequence: CASSLWGVDGTSGTDTQYF.

The CDR3 reads CASSPTSQETQYF. The gene calls are TRBV7-9 and TRBJ2-5; lacking DNA, the TRBD2 call made by TCRdb goes unchecked. The CDR3 sequence is 13 residues long. Germline CDR1 and CDR2: SEHNR and FQNEAQ (reference sequence).

The CDR3: CASSQWDYGYTF. V gene TRBV4-2 combines with J gene TRBJ1-2. Germline assignment: CDR1 LGHNA and CDR2 YNFKEQ. This CDR3 has 12 residues.

V is TRBV12-3 or TRBV12-4 and J is TRBJ1-5; TCRdb gives TRBD1 as the D gene, but with no DNA this cannot be confirmed. CDR3 length: 16 amino acids. The CDR3 here is CASRLTPGRSNQPQHF.

This chain uses TRBV25-1 with TRBJ2-7. Germline-derived CDR1 and CDR2 are MGHDK and SYGVNS. The CDR3 contains 14 residues. CDR3 loop: CASSEYGSSYEQYF.

The chain recombines TRBV11-3 with TRBJ2-5; TCRdb returns TRBD1, unconfirmable since there is no DNA. Germline CDR1 is SGHNT and CDR2 is YENEEA. The CDR3 covers 18 residues. CDR3 sequence: CASSIDRGGLLYQETQYF.

The rearrangement links TRBV20-1 to TRBJ2-7; checking the TCRdb D call of TRBD2 is not possible without DNA. Looked up from germline, CDR1 is DFQATT and CDR2 is SNEGSKA (reference sequence). The CDR3 spans 18 residues. Here the CDR3 reads CSARDMGDTPSGAYEQYF.

The rearrangement uses TRBV7-2 and TRBJ2-1; as DNA is missing, the TRBD1 call by TCRdb cannot be tested. This CDR3 has 15 residues. Germline values: CDR1 SGHTA, CDR2 FQGNSA. CDR3 sequence: CASSLWDRGMDEQFF.

The rearrangement links TRBV5-1 to TRBJ2-7; TCRdb selects TRBD1, and the lack of DNA leaves this call unchecked. The CDR3 is 16 amino acids. Germline V gives CDR1 SGHRS, CDR2 YFSETQ. CDR3 residues: CASSLEIRVPPYEQYF.

The chain's CDR3 is CASSHPPQGNTGELFF. This sequence joins TRBV4-1 and TRBJ2-2; as DNA is missing, the TRBD1 call by TCRdb cannot be tested. The CDR3 runs 16 residues. Germline values: CDR1 MGHRA, CDR2 YSYEKL.

CDR3 region: CATSEPTGSNEQFF. The J gene is TRBJ2-1, the V gene TRBV24-1; the D call from TCRdb, TRBD1, cannot be confirmed without DNA. There are 14 residues in the CDR3. CDR1 and CDR2 from the germline V gene are KGHDR and SFDVKD.

The genes are TRBV19 and TRBJ1-5. The CDR3 is 15 amino acids. CDR1 is LNHDA, CDR2 SQIVND, per germline (reference sequence). This chain's CDR3 is CASSFGERSNQPQHF.

The chain carries TRBV15 and TRBJ1-4. This CDR3 is built from 14 residues. From germline, CDR1 is LNHNV and CDR2 YYDKDF (reference sequence). CDR3 amino acids: CATSRGGSNEKLFF. The full variable domain, its missing parts supplied by reference TRBV15 and TRBJ1-4, is DAMVIQNPRYQVTQFGKPVTLSCSQTLNHNVMYWYQQKSSQAPKLLFHYYDKDFNNEADTPDNFQSRRPNTSFCFLDIRSPGLGDTAMYLCATSRGGSNEKLFFGSGTQLSVL.

The V call is TRBV25-1, the J call TRBJ2-1; TCRdb's D gene call, TRBD2, goes unchecked for lack of DNA. CDR1 MGHDK and CDR2 SYGVNS come from the germline V gene. The CDR3 extends over 12 amino acids. CDR3 amino acids: CASSGRDSGGSF. Based on the CDR3 plus reference TRBV25-1 and TRBJ2-1, the full variable domain is EADIYQTPRYLVIGTGKKITLECSQTMGHDKMYWYQQDPGMELHLIHYSYGVNSTEKGDLSSESTVSRIRTEHFPLTLESARPSHTSQYLCASSGRDSGGSFGPGTRLTVL.

This sequence joins TRBV4-1 and TRBJ2-7. CDR1 is MGHRA, CDR2 YSYEKL, per germline. This CDR3 has 14 residues. The CDR3 is CASSQDKDTYEQYF.